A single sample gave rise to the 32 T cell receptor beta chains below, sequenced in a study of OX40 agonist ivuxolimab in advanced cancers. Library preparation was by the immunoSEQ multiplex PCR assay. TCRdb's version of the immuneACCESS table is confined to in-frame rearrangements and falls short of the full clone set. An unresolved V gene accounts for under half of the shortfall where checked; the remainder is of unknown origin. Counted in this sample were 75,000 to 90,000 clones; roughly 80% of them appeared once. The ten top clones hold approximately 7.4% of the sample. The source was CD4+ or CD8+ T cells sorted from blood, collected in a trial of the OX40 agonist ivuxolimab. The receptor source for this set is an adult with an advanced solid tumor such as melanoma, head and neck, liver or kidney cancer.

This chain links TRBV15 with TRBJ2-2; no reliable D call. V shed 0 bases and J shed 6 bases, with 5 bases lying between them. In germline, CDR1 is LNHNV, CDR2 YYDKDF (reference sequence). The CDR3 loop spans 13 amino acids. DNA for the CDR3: TGTGCCACCAGCAGAGATTACGCCGGGGAGCTGTTTTTT. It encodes CATSRDYAGELFF.

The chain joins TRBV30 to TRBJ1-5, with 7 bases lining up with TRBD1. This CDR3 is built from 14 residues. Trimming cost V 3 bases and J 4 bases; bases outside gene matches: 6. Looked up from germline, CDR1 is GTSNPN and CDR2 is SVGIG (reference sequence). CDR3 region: CAWSPTGPNQPQHF. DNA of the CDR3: TGTGCCTGGAGCCCGACAGGGCCGAATCAGCCCCAGCATTTT.

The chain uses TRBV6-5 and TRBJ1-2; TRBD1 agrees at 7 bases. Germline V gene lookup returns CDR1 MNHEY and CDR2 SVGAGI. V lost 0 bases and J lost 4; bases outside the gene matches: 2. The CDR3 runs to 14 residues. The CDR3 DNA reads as TGTGCCAGCAGTTACTCGGGGACAGCCTATGGCTACACCTTC. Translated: CASSYSGTAYGYTF.

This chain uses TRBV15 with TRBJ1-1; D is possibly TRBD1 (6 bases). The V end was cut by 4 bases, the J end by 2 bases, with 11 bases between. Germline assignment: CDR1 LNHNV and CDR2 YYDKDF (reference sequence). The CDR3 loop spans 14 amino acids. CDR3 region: CATSTQQGNTEAFF. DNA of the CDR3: TGTGCCACCAGCACTCAACAGGGAAACACTGAAGCTTTCTTT. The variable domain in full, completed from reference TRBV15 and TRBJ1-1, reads DAMVIQNPRYQVTQFGKPVTLSCSQTLNHNVMYWYQQKSSQAPKLLFHYYDKDFNNEADTPDNFQSRRPNTSFCFLDIRSPGLGDTAMYLCATSTQQGNTEAFFGQGTRLTVV.

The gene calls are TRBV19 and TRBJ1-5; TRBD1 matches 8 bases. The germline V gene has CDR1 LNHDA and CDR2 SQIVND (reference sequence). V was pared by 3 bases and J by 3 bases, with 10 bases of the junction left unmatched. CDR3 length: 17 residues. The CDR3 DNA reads TGTGCCAGTAGTATTCAACAGGGGGGCCCCTTCAATCAGCCCCAGCATTTT. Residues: CASSIQQGGPFNQPQHF.

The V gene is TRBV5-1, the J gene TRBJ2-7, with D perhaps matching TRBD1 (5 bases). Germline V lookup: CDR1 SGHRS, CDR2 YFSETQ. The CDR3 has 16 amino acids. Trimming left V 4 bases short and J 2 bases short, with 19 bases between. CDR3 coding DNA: TGCGCCAGCAGCCCCCGGACGACAGCCTCCCCCTACGAGCAGTACTTC. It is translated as CASSPRTTASPYEQYF.

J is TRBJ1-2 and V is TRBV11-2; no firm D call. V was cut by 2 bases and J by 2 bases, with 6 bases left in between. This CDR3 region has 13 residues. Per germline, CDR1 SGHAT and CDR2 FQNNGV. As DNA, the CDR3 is TGTGCCAGCAGCTTATTAGGGAACTATGGCTACACCTTC. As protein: CASSLLGNYGYTF.

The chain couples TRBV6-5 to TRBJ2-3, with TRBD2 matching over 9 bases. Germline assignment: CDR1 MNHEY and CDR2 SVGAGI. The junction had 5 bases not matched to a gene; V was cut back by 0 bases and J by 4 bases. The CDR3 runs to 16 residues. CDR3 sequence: CASSYSKAGGADTQYF. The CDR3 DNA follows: TGTGCCAGCAGTTACTCGAAAGCGGGGGGTGCAGATACGCAGTATTTT.

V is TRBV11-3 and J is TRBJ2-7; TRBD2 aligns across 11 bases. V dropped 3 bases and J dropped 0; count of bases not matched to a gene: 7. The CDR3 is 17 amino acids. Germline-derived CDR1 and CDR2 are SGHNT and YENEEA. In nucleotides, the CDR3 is TGTGCCAGCAGCTTGGGACTAGCGGTGGTGAGCTCCTACGAGCAGTACTTC. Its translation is CASSLGLAVVSSYEQYF.

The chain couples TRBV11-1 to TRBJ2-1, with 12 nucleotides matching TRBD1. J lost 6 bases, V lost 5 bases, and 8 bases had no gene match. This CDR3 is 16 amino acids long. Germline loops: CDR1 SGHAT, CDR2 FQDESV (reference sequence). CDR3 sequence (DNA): TGTGCCAGCAGCCGAAGGGGACAGGGGGCAATCAATGAGCAGTTCTTC. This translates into CASSRRGQGAINEQFF.

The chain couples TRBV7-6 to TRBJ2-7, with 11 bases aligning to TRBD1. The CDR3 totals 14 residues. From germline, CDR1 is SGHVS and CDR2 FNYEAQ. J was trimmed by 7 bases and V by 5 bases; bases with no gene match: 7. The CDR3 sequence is CASSLGQGADEQYF. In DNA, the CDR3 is TGTGCCAGCAGCCTAGGACAGGGGGCGGATGAGCAGTACTTC.

The CDR3 bases are TGTGCCAGCAGTGAAATTAGACTAGCGAGGACAGATACGCAGTATTTT. Translating it yields CASSEIRLARTDTQYF. The chain couples TRBV2 to TRBJ2-3, with 8 bases identical to TRBD2. With V trimmed by 2 bases and J by 3 bases, 7 bases remained unmatched. The germline gives CDR1 SNHLY, CDR2 FYNNEI. This CDR3 is 16 amino acids long. Full variable domain (missing parts from reference TRBV2 and TRBJ2-3): EPEVTQTPSHQVTQMGQEVILRCVPISNHLYFYWYRQILGQKVEFLVSFYNNEISEKSEIFDDQFSVERPDGSNFTLKIRSTKLEDSAMYFCASSEIRLARTDTQYFGPGTRLTVL.

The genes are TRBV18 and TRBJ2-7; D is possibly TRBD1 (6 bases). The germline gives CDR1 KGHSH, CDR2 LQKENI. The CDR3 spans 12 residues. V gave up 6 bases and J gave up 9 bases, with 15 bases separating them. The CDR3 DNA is TGTGCCAGCTCTCTACAGGGACACGCGCAGTACTTC. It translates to CASSLQGHAQYF.

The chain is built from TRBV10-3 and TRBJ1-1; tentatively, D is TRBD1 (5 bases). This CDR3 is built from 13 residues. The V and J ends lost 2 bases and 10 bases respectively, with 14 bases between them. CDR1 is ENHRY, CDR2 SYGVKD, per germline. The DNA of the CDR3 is TGTGCCATCAGTGAGGAAGAACAGGCTAGAGCTTTCTTT. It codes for CAISEEEQARAFF.

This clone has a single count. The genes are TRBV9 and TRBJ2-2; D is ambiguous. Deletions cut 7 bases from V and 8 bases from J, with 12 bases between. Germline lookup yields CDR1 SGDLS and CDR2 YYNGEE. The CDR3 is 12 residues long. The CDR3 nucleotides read TGTGCCAGCGCCAGTGTCCGGGGGGAGCTGTTTTTT. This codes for CASASVRGELFF.

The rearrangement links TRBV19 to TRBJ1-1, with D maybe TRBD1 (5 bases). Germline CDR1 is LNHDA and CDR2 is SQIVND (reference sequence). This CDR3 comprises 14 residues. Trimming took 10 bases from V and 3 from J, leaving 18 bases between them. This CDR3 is CATQVGLGDTEAFF. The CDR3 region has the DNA TGTGCCACCCAGGTGGGGCTAGGGGACACTGAAGCTTTCTTT.

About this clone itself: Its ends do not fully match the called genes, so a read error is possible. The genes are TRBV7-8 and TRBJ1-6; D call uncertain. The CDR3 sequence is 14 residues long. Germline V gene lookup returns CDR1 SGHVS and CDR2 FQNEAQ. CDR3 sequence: CASSLGWDNSPLHF. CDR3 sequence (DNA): TGTGCCAGCAGCTTAGGGTGGGATAACTCACCCCTCCACTTT.

The CDR3 bases are TGCAGCGCCGGACACCCGAACACTGAAGCTTTCTTT. Residues: CSAGHPNTEAFF. This sequence joins TRBV29-1 and TRBJ1-1; a weak D match, TRBD1 (5 bases). Trimming took 7 bases from V and 1 from J, leaving 10 bases between them. Per the germline V gene, CDR1 is SQVTM and CDR2 is ANQGSEA. This CDR3 is 12 amino acids long.

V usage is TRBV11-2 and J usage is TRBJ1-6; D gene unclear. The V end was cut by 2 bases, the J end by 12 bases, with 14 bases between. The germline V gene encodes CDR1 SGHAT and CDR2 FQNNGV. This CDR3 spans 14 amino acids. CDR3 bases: TGTGCCAGCAGCTTACAATATTCGGGTTTACCCCTCCACTTT. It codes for CASSLQYSGLPLHF.

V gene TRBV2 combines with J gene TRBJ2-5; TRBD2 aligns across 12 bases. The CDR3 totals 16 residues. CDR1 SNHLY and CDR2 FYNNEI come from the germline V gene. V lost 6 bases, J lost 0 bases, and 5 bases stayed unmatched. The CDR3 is CASSSGLAGNQETQYF. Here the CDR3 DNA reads TGTGCCAGCAGCTCCGGACTAGCGGGAAACCAAGAGACCCAGTACTTC.

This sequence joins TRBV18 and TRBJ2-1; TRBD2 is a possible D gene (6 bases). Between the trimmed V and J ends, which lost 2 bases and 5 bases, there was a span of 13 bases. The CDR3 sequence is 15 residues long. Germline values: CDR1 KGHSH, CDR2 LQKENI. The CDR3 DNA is TGTGCCAGCTCACCAATACGGACTAAGAACAATGAGCAGTTCTTC. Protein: CASSPIRTKNNEQFF.

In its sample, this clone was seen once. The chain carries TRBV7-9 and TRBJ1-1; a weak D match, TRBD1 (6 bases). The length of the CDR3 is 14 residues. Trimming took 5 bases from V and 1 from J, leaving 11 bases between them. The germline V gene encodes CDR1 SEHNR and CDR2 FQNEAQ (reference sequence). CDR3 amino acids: CASSKTDRNTEAFF. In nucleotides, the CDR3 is TGTGCCAGCAGCAAAACGGACAGGAACACTGAAGCTTTCTTT. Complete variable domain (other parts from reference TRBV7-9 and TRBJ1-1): DTGVSQNPRHKITKRGQNVTFRCDPISEHNRLYWYRQTLGQGPEFLTYFQNEAQLEKSRLLSDRFSAERPKGSFSTLEIQRTEQGDSAMYLCASSKTDRNTEAFFGQGTRLTVV.

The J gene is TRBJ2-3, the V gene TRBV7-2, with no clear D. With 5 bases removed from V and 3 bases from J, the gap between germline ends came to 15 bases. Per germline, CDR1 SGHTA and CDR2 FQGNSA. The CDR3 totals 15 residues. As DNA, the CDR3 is TGTGCCAGCAGCCCTGAAGGACGTTCGACAGATACGCAGTATTTT. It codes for CASSPEGRSTDTQYF.

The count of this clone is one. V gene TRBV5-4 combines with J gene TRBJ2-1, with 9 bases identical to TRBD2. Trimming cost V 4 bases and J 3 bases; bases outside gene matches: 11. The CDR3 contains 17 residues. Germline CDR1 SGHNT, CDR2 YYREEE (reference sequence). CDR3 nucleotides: TGTGCCAGCAGCCTTCCGGGGGCGGGAGGGTTCTACAATGAGCAGTTCTTC. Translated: CASSLPGAGGFYNEQFF.

CDR3 protein: CAWDVLGQGAPEQFF. CDR3 nucleotides: TGTGCCTGGGATGTTTTGGGACAGGGGGCTCCTGAGCAGTTCTTC. The rearrangement uses TRBV30 and TRBJ2-1; 12 bases map to TRBD1. Germline CDR1 reads GTSNPN; CDR2 reads SVGIG (reference sequence). V was pared by 5 bases and J by 9 bases, with 11 bases of the junction left unmatched. This CDR3 comprises 15 residues.

The CDR3 DNA sequence: TGCAGCGTGCGGGGGGGGTGGTACAATGAGCAGTTCTTC. Translating gives CSVRGGWYNEQFF. The rearrangement joins TRBV29-1 to TRBJ2-1; the match to TRBD2 covers 9 bases. Germline CDR1 is SQVTM and CDR2 is ANQGSEA. The CDR3 consists of 13 residues. V dropped 6 bases and J dropped 4; count of bases not matched to a gene: 4.

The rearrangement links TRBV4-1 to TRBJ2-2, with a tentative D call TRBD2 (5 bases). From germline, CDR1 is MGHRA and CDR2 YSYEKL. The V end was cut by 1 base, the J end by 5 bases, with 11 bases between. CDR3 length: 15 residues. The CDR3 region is CASSQVITGTGELFF. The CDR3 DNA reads TGCGCCAGCAGCCAAGTCATAACGGGAACCGGGGAGCTGTTTTTT.

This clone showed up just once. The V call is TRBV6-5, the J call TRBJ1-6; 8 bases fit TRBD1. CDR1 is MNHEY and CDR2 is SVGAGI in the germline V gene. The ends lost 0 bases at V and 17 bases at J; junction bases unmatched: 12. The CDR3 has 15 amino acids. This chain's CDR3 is CASSYSNLRTGQIHF. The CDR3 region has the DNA TGTGCCAGCAGTTACTCGAATTTGCGGACAGGGCAAATCCACTTT.

CDR3: CASSLVSRADRFF. The CDR3 coding sequence is TGTGCCAGCAGCTTGGTTAGTAGAGCGGACAGGTTCTTC. The V gene is TRBV5-6, the J gene TRBJ2-1; possible D gene TRBD1, 6 bases. CDR1 is SGHDT and CDR2 is YYEEEE in the germline V gene. This CDR3 is 13 amino acids long. The V end was cut by 0 bases, the J end by 15 bases, with 16 bases between.

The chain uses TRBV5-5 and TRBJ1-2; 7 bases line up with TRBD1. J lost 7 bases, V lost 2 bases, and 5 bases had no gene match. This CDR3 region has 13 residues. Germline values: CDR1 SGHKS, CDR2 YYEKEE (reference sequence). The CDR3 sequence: CASSFAGGGGYTF. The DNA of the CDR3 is TGTGCCAGCAGCTTTGCAGGGGGAGGTGGCTACACCTTC.

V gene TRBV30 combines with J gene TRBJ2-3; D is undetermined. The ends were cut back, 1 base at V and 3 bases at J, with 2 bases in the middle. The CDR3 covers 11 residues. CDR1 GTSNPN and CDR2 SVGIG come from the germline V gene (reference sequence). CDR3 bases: TGTGCCTGGAGTGCGACAGATACGCAGTATTTT. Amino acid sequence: CAWSATDTQYF.

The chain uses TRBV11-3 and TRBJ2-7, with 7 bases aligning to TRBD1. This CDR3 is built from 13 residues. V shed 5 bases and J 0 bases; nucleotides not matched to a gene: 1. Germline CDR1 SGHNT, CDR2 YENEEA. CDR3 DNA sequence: TGTGCCAGCAGCCGGGACAGCTCCTACGAGCAGTACTTC. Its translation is CASSRDSSYEQYF. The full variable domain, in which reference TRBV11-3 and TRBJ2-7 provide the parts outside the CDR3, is EAGVVQSPRYKIIEKKQPVAFWCNPISGHNTLYWYLQNLGQGPELLIRYENEEAVDDSQLPKDRFSAERLKGVDSTLKIQPAELGDSAVYLCASSRDSSYEQYFGPGTRLTVT.